The clone carrying this T cell receptor (beta chain) occurred a few times. Germline values: CDR1 SGDLS, CDR2 YYNGEE. J gave up 1 base and V 0 bases, and 4 bases lay outside the gene matches. This CDR3 comprises 17 residues. This sample is part of a study of T-cell reconstitution after alpha-beta-depleted transplantation in children. Unique molecular identifiers were incorporated when the TCRbeta library was constructed. TCRdb fed the PCR reads into MiXCR, producing one record per CDR3 protein. The profile shows 490,000 or so distinct CDR3 sequences, roughly an eighth of them singletons. The source was PBMCs from the stem cell graft donor, collected from the stem cell graft. This clonotype was obtained from a human donor who donated a stem cell graft to a child with combined immunodeficiency. The rearrangement links TRBV9 to TRBJ2-1; 10 nucleotides line up with TRBD1. The CDR3, as DNA: TGTGCCAGCAGCGTAGGGACAGGGGGTAAATCCTACAATGAGCAGTTCTTC. Translation gives CASSVGTGGKSYNEQFF.